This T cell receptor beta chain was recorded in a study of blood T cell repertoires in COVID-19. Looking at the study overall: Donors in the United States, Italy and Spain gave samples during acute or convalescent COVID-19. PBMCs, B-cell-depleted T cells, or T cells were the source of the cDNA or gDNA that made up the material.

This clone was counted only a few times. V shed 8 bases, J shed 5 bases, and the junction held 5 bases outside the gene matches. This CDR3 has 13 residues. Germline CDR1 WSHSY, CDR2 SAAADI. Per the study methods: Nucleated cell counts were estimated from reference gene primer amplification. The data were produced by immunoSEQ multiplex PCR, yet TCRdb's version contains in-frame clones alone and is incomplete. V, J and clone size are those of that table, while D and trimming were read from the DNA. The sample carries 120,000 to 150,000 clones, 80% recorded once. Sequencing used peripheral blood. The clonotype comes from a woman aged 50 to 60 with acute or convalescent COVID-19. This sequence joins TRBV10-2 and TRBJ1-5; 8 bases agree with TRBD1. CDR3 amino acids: CASGGTGDQPQHF. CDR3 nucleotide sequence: TGCGCCAGCGGGGGGACAGGCGATCAGCCCCAGCATTTT.